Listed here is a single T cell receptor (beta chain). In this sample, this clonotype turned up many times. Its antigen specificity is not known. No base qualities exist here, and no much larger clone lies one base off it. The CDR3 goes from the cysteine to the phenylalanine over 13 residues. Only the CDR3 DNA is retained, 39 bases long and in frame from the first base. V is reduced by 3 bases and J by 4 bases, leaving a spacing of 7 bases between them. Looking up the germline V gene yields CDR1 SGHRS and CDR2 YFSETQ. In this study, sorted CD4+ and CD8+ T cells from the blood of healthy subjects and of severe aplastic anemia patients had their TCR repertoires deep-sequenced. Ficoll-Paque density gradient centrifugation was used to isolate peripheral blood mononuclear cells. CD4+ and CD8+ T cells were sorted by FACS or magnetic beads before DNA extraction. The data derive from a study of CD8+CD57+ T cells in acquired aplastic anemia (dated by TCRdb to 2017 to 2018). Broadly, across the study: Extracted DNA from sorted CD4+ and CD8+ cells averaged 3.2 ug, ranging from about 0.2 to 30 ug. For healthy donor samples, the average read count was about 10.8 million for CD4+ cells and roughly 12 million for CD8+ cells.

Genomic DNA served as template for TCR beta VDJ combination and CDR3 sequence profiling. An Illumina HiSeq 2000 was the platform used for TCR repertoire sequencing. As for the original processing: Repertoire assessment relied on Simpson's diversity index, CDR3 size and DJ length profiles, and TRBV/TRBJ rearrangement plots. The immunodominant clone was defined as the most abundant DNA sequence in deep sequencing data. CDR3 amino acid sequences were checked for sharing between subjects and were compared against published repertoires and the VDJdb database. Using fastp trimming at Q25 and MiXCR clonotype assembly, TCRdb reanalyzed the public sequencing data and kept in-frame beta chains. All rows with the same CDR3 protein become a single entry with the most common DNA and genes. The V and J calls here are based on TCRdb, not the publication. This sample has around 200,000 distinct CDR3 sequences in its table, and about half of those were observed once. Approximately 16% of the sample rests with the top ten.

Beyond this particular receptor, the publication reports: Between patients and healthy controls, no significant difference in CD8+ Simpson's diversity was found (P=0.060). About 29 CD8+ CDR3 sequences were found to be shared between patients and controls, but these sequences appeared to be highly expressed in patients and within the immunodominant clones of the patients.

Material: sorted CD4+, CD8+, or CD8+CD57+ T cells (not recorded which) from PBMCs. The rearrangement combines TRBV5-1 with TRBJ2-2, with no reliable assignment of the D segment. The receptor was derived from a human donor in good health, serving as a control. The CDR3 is CASSSSGTGELFF. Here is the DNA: TGCGCCAGCAGCTCCTCGGGCACCGGGGAGCTGTTTTTT.